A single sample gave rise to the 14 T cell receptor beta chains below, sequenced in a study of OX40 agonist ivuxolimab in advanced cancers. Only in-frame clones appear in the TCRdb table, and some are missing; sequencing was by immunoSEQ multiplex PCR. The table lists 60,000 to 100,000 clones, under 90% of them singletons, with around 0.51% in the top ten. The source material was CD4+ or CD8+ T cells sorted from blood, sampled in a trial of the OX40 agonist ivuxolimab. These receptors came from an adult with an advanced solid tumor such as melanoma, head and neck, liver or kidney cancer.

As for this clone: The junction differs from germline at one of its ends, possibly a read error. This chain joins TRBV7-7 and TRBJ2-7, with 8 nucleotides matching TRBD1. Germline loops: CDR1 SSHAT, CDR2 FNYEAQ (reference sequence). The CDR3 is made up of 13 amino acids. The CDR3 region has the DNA TGTGCTAGCAGCATAGACAGGGGAGGCGAGCAGTACTTC. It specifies CASSIDRGGEQYF.

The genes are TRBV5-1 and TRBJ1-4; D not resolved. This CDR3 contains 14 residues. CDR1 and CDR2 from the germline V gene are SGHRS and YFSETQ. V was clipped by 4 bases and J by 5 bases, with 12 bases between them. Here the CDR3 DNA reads TGCGCCAGCAGCCCCGGGTCGATCAATGAAAAACTGTTTTTT. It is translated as CASSPGSINEKLFF.

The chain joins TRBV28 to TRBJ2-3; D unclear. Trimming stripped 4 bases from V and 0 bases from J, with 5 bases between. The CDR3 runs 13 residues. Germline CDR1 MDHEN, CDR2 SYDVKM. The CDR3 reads CASSSPSTDTQYF. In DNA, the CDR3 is TGTGCCAGCAGTTCACCCAGCACAGATACGCAGTATTTT.

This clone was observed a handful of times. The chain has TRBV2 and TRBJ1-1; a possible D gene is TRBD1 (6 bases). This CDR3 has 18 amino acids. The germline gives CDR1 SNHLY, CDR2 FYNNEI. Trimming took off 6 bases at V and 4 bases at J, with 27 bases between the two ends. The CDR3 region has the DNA TGTGCCAGCAGCGAATCGCGGGGGCGAAATAAGTGGATCACTGAAGCTTTCTTT. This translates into CASSESRGRNKWITEAFF.

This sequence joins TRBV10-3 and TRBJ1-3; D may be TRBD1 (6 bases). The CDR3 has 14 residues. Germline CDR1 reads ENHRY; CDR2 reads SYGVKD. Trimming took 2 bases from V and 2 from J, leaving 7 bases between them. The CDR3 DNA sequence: TGTGCCATCAGTGAGGAGGGGGCTGGAAACACCATATATTTT. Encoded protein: CAISEEGAGNTIYF.

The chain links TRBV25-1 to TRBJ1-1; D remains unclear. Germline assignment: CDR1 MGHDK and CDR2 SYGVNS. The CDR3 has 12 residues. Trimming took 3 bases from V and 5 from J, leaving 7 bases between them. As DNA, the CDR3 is TGTGCCAGCAGTGATCGGAGTACTGAAGCTTTCTTT. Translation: CASSDRSTEAFF. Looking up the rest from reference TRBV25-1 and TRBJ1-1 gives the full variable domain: EADIYQTPRYLVIGTGKKITLECSQTMGHDKMYWYQQDPGMELHLIHYSYGVNSTEKGDLSSESTVSRIRTEHFPLTLESARPSHTSQYLCASSDRSTEAFFGQGTRLTVV.

The CDR3 reads CASSSRQNTEAFF. CDR3 nucleotides: TGTGCCAGCAGCTCCCGACAGAACACTGAAGCTTTCTTT. The chain carries TRBV9 and TRBJ1-1; unclear D gene. This CDR3 has 13 amino acids. Germline-derived CDR1 and CDR2 are SGDLS and YYNGEE. The V gene lost 4 bases and the J gene lost 1 base, with 8 bases spanning the gap.

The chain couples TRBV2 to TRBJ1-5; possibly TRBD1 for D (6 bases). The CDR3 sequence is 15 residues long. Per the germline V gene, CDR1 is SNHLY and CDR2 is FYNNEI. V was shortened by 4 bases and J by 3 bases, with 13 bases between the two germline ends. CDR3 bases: TGTGCCAGCAGTGTAGAGGCAGGGGCCAATCAGCCCCAGCATTTT. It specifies CASSVEAGANQPQHF.

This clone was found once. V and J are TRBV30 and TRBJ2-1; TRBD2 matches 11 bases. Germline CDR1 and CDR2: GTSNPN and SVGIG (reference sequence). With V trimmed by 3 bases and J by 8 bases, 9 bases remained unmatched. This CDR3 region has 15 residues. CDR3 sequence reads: CAWSSGTSGLDEQFF. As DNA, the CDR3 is TGTGCCTGGAGCTCCGGGACTAGCGGTCTTGATGAGCAGTTCTTC.

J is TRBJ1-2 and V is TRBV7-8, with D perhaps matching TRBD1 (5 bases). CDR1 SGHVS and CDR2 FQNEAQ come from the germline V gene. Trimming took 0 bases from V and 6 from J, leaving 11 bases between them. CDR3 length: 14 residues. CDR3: CASSLAQGRDGYTF. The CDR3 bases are TGTGCCAGCAGCTTAGCCCAGGGAAGGGATGGCTACACCTTC.

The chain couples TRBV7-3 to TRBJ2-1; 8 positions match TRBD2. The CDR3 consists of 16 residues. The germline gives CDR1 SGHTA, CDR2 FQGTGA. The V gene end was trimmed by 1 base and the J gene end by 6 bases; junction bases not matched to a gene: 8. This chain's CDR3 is CASSLSPSGGGNEQFF. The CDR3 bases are TGTGCCAGCAGCTTAAGTCCAAGCGGGGGAGGCAATGAGCAGTTCTTC. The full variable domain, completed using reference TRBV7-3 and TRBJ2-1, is GAGVSQTPSNKVTEKGKYVELRCDPISGHTALYWYRQSLGQGPEFLIYFQGTGAADDSGLPNDRFFAVRPEGSVSTLKIQRTERGDSAVYLCASSLSPSGGGNEQFFGPGTRLTVL.

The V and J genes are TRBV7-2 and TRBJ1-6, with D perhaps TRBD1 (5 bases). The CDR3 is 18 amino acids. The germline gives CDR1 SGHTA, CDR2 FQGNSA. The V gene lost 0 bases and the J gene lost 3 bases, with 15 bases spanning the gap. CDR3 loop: CASSLAAVGGDYNSPLHF. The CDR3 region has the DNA TGTGCCAGCAGCTTAGCGGCCGTGGGGGGGGACTATAATTCACCCCTCCACTTT.

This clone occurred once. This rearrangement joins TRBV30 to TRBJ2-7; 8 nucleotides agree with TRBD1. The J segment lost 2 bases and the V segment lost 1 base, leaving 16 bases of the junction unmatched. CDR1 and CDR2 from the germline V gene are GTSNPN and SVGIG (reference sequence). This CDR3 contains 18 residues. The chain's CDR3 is CAWSDSPGHRGDPYEQYF. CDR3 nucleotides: TGTGCCTGGAGTGATTCCCCGGGGCACAGGGGGGATCCCTACGAGCAGTACTTC.

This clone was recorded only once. The CDR3: CASSLTGYGYTF. The CDR3 DNA follows: TGTGCCAGCAGTTTAACGGGCTATGGCTACACCTTC. This chain joins TRBV28 and TRBJ1-2; no clear D gene. Germline assignment: CDR1 MDHEN and CDR2 SYDVKM. CDR3 size: 12 residues. Trimming stripped 2 bases from V and 4 bases from J, with 5 bases between.